This T cell receptor beta chain was obtained from a study of blood T cell repertoires in COVID-19. Study context: The study drew acute and convalescent COVID-19 samples from the United States, Italy and Spain.

Methods used by the authors: By means of reference gene primer amplification, nucleated cell counts were estimated. Assay used: immunoSEQ multiplex PCR; TCRdb lists only in-frame clones, some missing. V and J calls plus clone size are reproduced from that table; the DNA served to infer D and trimming. The table lists 300,000 to 450,000 clones, about 90% of them singletons, with around 0.92% in the top ten. Germline loops: CDR1 KGHDR, CDR2 SFDVKD. The CDR3 is 15 amino acids. Trimming shortened V by 9 bases and J by 0 bases, and 14 bases separated the two germline ends. This clone was seen a handful of times. Participants came from fewer than 25 US areas, aged roughly 18 to 95 years.

The origin of this receptor is a woman in her 30s who had been exposed to COVID-19. The V gene is TRBV24-1, the J gene TRBJ2-1, with D perhaps TRBD1 (6 bases). Material: PBMCs or T cells enriched from blood (not recorded which). The CDR3 sequence: CATAQTGSSYNEQFF. In DNA, the CDR3 is TGTGCCACCGCCCAGACAGGTAGCTCCTACAATGAGCAGTTCTTC.